The 29 T cell receptor beta chains reported below all come from one sample, sequenced in a study of blood T cells in healthy people across ages (dated by TCRdb to between 2015 and 2017). Library prep was done by 5' RACE. Sequencer: Illumina HiSeq 2500. A second PCR of roughly 7 to 11 cycles was performed with a sample-barcoded 5' primer and a J-beta primer mix. The public reads were run again by TCRdb, first through fastp at Q25 and then through MiXCR, and only productive beta chains were kept. Rows are unified per CDR3 protein, each entry keeping the most common DNA and genes. Across this sample there are roughly 2 million distinct CDR3 sequences, with roughly 50% seen only once. The ten largest clones represent more than 2% of the sample. The sequenced material came from blood. The receptor source for this set is a woman in her 40s in good health.

This sequence joins TRBV19 and TRBJ1-2; no definite D call. V lost 3 bases, J lost 3 bases, and 11 bases lay in between. There are 14 residues in the CDR3. Germline lookup yields CDR1 LNHDA and CDR2 SQIVND (reference sequence). CDR3 DNA: TGTGCCAGTAGTATTTCGGCAACGGACTATGGCTACACCTTC. Translating gives CASSISATDYGYTF.

This chain uses TRBV7-2 with TRBJ2-7, with a weak D call TRBD1 (5 bases). The CDR3 runs 16 residues. From germline, CDR1 is SGHTA and CDR2 FQGNSA. V lost 0 bases and J lost 7, with 19 bases in between. The CDR3 loop is CASSLATTVSYNEQYF. In DNA, the CDR3 is TGTGCCAGCAGCTTAGCGACGACAGTCTCCTACAATGAGCAGTACTTC.

This sequence joins TRBV12-3 or TRBV12-4 and TRBJ2-6, with TRBD1 as a possible D gene (6 bases). This CDR3 spans 15 amino acids. Trimming removed 6 bases from V and 1 base from J, with 10 bases in between. The CDR3 nucleotides read TGTGCCAGCAGGGAACAGGGTTCTGGGGCCAACGTCCTGACTTTC. It codes for CASREQGSGANVLTF.

The rearrangement uses TRBV11-1 and TRBJ1-1; no clear D gene. The CDR3 runs to 14 residues. V lost 6 bases and J 0 bases, leaving 11 bases between the germline ends. The germline V gene encodes CDR1 SGHAT and CDR2 FQDESV (reference sequence). The CDR3 sequence is CASSEGPVNTEAFF. The CDR3 DNA reads as TGTGCCAGCAGTGAAGGACCGGTGAACACTGAAGCTTTCTTT.

This clonotype was detected only a few times. The gene calls are TRBV7-2 and TRBJ2-1, with TRBD2 identical over 9 bases. CDR1 is SGHTA and CDR2 is FQGNSA in the germline V gene. The CDR3 has 16 amino acids. V dropped 1 base and J dropped 6; count of bases not matched to a gene: 7. In DNA form, the CDR3 reads TGTGCCAGCAGCTTAGGGGGAGCGGGGGGAATCAATGAGCAGTTCTTC. It translates to CASSLGGAGGINEQFF.

This chain links TRBV9 with TRBJ1-1, with 7 bases matching TRBD1. The CDR3 covers 15 residues. J was trimmed by 3 bases and V by 0 bases; bases with no gene match: 5. CDR1 is SGDLS and CDR2 is YYNGEE in the germline V gene. The CDR3 DNA follows: TGTGCCAGCAGCGTAGCTGGGGACAGCTACACTGAAGCTTTCTTT. Translated: CASSVAGDSYTEAFF. The entire variable domain, with the rest obtained from reference TRBV9 and TRBJ1-1, is as follows: DSGVTQTPKHLITATGQRVTLRCSPRSGDLSVYWYQQSLDQGLQFLIQYYNGEERAKGNILERFSAQQFPDLHSELNLSSLELGDSALYFCASSVAGDSYTEAFFGQGTRLTVV.

The table lists this clonotype with a few counts. J is TRBJ2-1 and V is TRBV12-3 or TRBV12-4, with no clear D. Trimming cost V 6 bases and J 3 bases, with 12 bases left between them. The CDR3 totals 14 residues. The CDR3 DNA follows: TGTGCCAGCAGCCTAGGGTCGGACTACAATGAGCAGTTCTTC. Its protein is CASSLGSDYNEQFF.

In this sample, this clonotype turned up many times. The rearrangement uses TRBV5-6 and TRBJ2-3; 7 nucleotides align to TRBD2. Trimming took 5 bases from V and 4 from J; bases not matched to a gene: 7. The CDR3 is made up of 14 amino acids. Germline values: CDR1 SGHDT, CDR2 YYEEEE. CDR3 residues: CASSLRLAADTQYF. As DNA, the CDR3 is TGTGCCAGCAGTTTACGGCTAGCGGCAGATACGCAGTATTTT.

This clonotype has more than one count but fewer than ten. The chain combines TRBV15 with TRBJ2-7, with TRBD2 matching over 7 bases. V trimming: 5 bases; J trimming: 3 bases; junction bases outside the gene matches: 7. Germline CDR1 and CDR2: LNHNV and YYDKDF (reference sequence). The CDR3 covers 14 residues. CDR3 coding DNA: TGTGCCACCAGCGTCGGGTCTAGCGGCTACGAGCAGTACTTC. Protein: CATSVGSSGYEQYF.

As for this clonotype: A junction end diverges from the germline sequence, so it may reflect a read error. The chain has TRBV4-3 and TRBJ1-2, with D perhaps matching TRBD1 (6 bases). Germline V CDR1 and CDR2: LGHNA, YSLEER. The CDR3 is 16 amino acids. CDR3 DNA: TGCGCCTGCAGCCAAACACAAGCCAGGGGAGGGTACCCCTACACCTTC. Its protein is CACSQTQARGGYPYTF.

This clonotype was observed a handful of times. The J gene is TRBJ2-1, the V gene TRBV7-8, with 7 bases matching TRBD1. Trimming cost V 5 bases and J 5 bases; bases outside gene matches: 9. Germline values: CDR1 SGHVS, CDR2 FQNEAQ. This CDR3 contains 15 residues. The DNA for the CDR3 is TGTGCCAGCAGCGCCCAGGGGGTCGTAAACAATGAGCAGTTCTTC. Translated, it gives CASSAQGVVNNEQFF.

Details on this clonotype: The germline gene is not matched at one end of the junction; a read error may be the cause. This rearrangement joins TRBV5-5 to TRBJ2-5; a weak D match, TRBD2 (5 bases). From germline, CDR1 is SGHKS and CDR2 YYEKEE (reference sequence). CDR3 length: 18 residues. The CDR3 DNA reads as TGTGCCGGCAGCTTAGGACTCCGCCTTGATACGACACAAGAGACCCAGTACTTC. Its translation: CAGSLGLRLDTTQETQYF.

This clonotype was counted only a few times. The CDR3 bases are TGTGCCAGCAGTACAACCGGGCCCCCAGGGAATACGCAGTATTTT. This codes for CASSTTGPPGNTQYF. The V call is TRBV12-3 or TRBV12-4, the J call TRBJ2-3; the D gene is possibly TRBD1 (5 bases). V shed 5 bases and J shed 7 bases, with 19 bases lying between them. The CDR3 loop spans 15 amino acids.

The chain couples TRBV29-1 to TRBJ2-3; no firm D call. The CDR3 sequence is 11 residues long. CDR1 SQVTM and CDR2 ANQGSEA come from the germline V gene. CDR3 sequence (DNA): TGCGGGTCTGGTGATGCAGATACGCAGTATTTT. This sequence encodes CGSGDADTQYF.

The CDR3 spells CASSLATGGRVGSPLHF. The CDR3 nucleotides read TGTGCCAGCAGCTTAGCGACAGGAGGGCGAGTAGGCTCGCCCCTCCACTTT. V and J are TRBV7-9 and TRBJ1-6; possibly TRBD1 for D (6 bases). The V gene's germline CDR1 is SEHNR and CDR2 FQNEAQ (reference sequence). The CDR3 has 17 residues. V was clipped by 0 bases and J by 13 bases, with 22 bases between them.

This clonotype occurred a few times. The genes are TRBV7-2 and TRBJ1-4, with D unclear. Per the germline V gene, CDR1 is SGHTA and CDR2 is FQGNSA. The CDR3 is 15 residues long. The V end was cut by 1 base, the J end by 6 bases, with 12 bases between. This CDR3 reads CASSLGVFSDEKLFF. In DNA, the CDR3 is TGTGCCAGCAGCTTAGGAGTTTTTTCGGATGAAAAACTGTTTTTT.

This clonotype was seen more than once but under ten times. V is TRBV28 and J is TRBJ2-5; no clear D gene. V lost 6 bases and J lost 1, with 12 bases in between. The CDR3 has 14 amino acids. Germline CDR1 MDHEN, CDR2 SYDVKM. The CDR3 region is CASSFRLSQETQYF. The CDR3 DNA follows: TGTGCCAGCAGCTTCAGGCTATCCCAAGAGACCCAGTACTTC.

Here the CDR3 reads CASSGPENEKLFF. In nucleotides, the CDR3 is TGTGCCAGCAGTGGGCCAGAAAATGAAAAACTGTTTTTT. The V and J genes are TRBV25-1 and TRBJ1-4; D is ambiguous. The CDR3 is 13 residues long. V was shortened by 4 bases and J by 5 bases, with 8 bases between the two germline ends. Germline CDR1 and CDR2: MGHDK and SYGVNS.

This chain joins TRBV6-2 or TRBV6-3 and TRBJ2-5; D not resolved. The CDR3 consists of 13 residues. V lost 6 bases to trimming and J lost 1 base, with 9 bases between them. The germline CDR1 and CDR2 sequences are MNHEY and SVGEGT. As DNA, the CDR3 is TGTGCCAGCAGGAGACTGCGCCAAGAGACCCAGTACTTC. This translates into CASRRLRQETQYF.

This chain connects TRBV2 to TRBJ2-3, with D perhaps TRBD2 (6 bases). The germline gives CDR1 SNHLY, CDR2 FYNNEI. The CDR3 contains 15 residues. Trimming cost V 8 bases and J 2 bases, with 17 bases left between them. The CDR3, as DNA: TGTGCCAGCGAGCGGCGGGACGGAATCACAGATACGCAGTATTTT. Protein sequence: CASERRDGITDTQYF.

This clonotype came up a few times. The V and J genes are TRBV28 and TRBJ2-3; 7 nucleotides agree with TRBD1. This CDR3 is built from 14 residues. Trimming at V came to 6 bases and at J to 4 bases, leaving 7 bases not matched to a gene. Per germline, CDR1 MDHEN and CDR2 SYDVKM. The CDR3: CASRRQGVADTQYF. The DNA for the CDR3 is TGTGCCAGCAGGCGTCAGGGGGTGGCAGATACGCAGTATTTT.

This clonotype has more than one count but fewer than ten. V usage is TRBV7-2 and J usage is TRBJ2-7; 7 positions agree with TRBD1. V lost 1 base to trimming and J lost 5 bases; unmatched junction nucleotides: 8. The germline V gene encodes CDR1 SGHTA and CDR2 FQGNSA. The CDR3 spans 15 residues. The CDR3 protein is CASSLGQGKTHEQYF. The DNA of the CDR3 is TGTGCCAGCAGCTTAGGACAGGGAAAAACCCACGAGCAGTACTTC.

CDR3 sequence: CASSSDRVATDTQYF. The CDR3 DNA sequence: TGCGCCAGCAGCTCAGACAGGGTGGCCACAGATACGCAGTATTTT. The rearrangement uses TRBV4-1 and TRBJ2-3, with 7 bases aligning to TRBD1. The CDR3 consists of 15 residues. Germline CDR1 and CDR2: MGHRA and YSYEKL. V shed 5 bases and J 2 bases; nucleotides not matched to a gene: 7.

The chain links TRBV6-6 to TRBJ2-4, with 9 bases matching TRBD1. The last part of the DNA fits TRBJ2-7 better; the J call may be wrong. The CDR3 is 15 amino acids. Germline lookup yields CDR1 MNHNY and CDR2 SVGAGI (reference sequence). The DNA of the CDR3 is TGTGCCAGCAGTTCCCAAACGACAGGGGGCTACGAGCAGTACTTC. It codes for CASSSQTTGGYEQYF.

This sequence joins TRBV6-1 and TRBJ1-6; tentatively, D is TRBD1 (5 bases). CDR1 is MNHNS and CDR2 is SASEGT in the germline V gene. V gave up 0 bases and J gave up 14 bases, with 17 bases separating them. The CDR3 is 15 amino acids. The CDR3 spells CASSEARDLPFTLHF. In DNA, the CDR3 is TGTGCCAGCAGTGAAGCGCGGGACCTTCCCTTCACCCTCCACTTT.

The chain has TRBV2 and TRBJ2-5; 12 nucleotides align to TRBD2. This CDR3 is 15 amino acids long. Germline CDR1 and CDR2: SNHLY and FYNNEI. V lost 5 bases, J lost 5 bases, and 6 bases stayed unmatched. CDR3 protein: CASSPNGLAGETQYF. The CDR3 DNA reads TGTGCCAGCAGTCCCAATGGACTAGCGGGGGAGACCCAGTACTTC.

This clonotype was seen repeatedly, ten times or more. The chain couples TRBV4-3 to TRBJ2-7, with D unclear. This CDR3 has 15 amino acids. The germline V and J ends were trimmed by 1 base and 3 bases, with 13 bases remaining between them. Germline loops: CDR1 LGHNA, CDR2 YSLEER. Written as DNA, the CDR3 is TGCGCCAGCAGCCAAGGCGTGGAAGATAGCTACGAGCAGTACTTC. It codes for CASSQGVEDSYEQYF.

This sequence joins TRBV6-5 and TRBJ1-2; TRBD1 might be the D (5 bases). This CDR3 is built from 12 residues. The V and J ends lost 6 bases and 7 bases respectively, with 12 bases between them. The germline V gene encodes CDR1 MNHEY and CDR2 SVGAGI. CDR3 nucleotide sequence: TGTGCCAGCAGAACTCCAGGGATTGGCTACACCTTC. Its protein is CASRTPGIGYTF.

To note about this clonotype: Since a much larger clone is just one base distant, this may be a read error. CDR3 DNA sequence: TGCGCCAGCAGCTCGGACCTCCCAAATGAGCAGTTCTTC. The encoded protein is CASSSDLPNEQFF. The chain uses TRBV5-1 and TRBJ2-1, with D uncertain. With 3 bases removed from V and 7 bases from J, the gap between germline ends came to 11 bases. The CDR3 has 13 amino acids. Germline V gives CDR1 SGHRS, CDR2 YFSETQ.